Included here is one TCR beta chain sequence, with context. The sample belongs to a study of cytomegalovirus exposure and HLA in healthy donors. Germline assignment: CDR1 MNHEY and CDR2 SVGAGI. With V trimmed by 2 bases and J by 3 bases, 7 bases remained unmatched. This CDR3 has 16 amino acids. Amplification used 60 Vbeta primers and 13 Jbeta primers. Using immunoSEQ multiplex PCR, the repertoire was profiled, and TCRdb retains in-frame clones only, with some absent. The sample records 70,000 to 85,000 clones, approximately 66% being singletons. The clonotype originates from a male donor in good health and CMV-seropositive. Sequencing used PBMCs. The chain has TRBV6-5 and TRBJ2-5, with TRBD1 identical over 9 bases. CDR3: CASSYAWDREEETQYF. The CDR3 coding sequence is TGTGCCAGCAGTTACGCTTGGGACAGGGAGGAAGAGACCCAGTACTTC.